A selection of T cell receptor beta chains follows, all from one sample in a study of breast tumors, draining lymph nodes, adjacent tissues. A single record per CDR3 protein comes from TCRdb applying MiXCR to the multiplex PCR reads. The top ten clones hold about 3.3% of a sample with around 230,000 distinct CDR3 sequences, under 40% of them seen once. Sequenced sample: axillary lymph node tissue. These receptors were collected from a female donor with breast cancer. Some clones in this sample may be carry-over from other donors' samples. The conserved cysteine and the conserved F or W are not part of the CDR3 here. Each record gives: D gene, V gene, J gene, CDR3 protein. D genes are given only for firm matches.

NA	TRBV30	TRBJ2-6	AWHRGIGANVLT
TRBD2	TRBV27	TRBJ2-3	ASSGSGGPITDTQY
NA	TRBV19	TRBJ1-5	ASRMRRDGNQPQH
NA	TRBV7-9	TRBJ1-2	ASQRDSGNTIYGYT
TRBD2	TRBV5-8	TRBJ2-1	ASSSAGTSGYYEQF
TRBD1	TRBV5-1	TRBJ1-2	ASSYNTGGNYGYT
NA	TRBV2	TRBJ1-5	ASRVDGRGNQPQH
NA	TRBV6-1	TRBJ1-3	ASSSFTGFSGNTTY
NA	TRBV24-1	TRBJ2-3	ATSSLADTQY
TRBD1	TRBV6-2/TRBV6-3	TRBJ1-6	ASSHSTGNNSPLH
NA	TRBV2	TRBJ1-5	ASTTPSQPQH
NA	TRBV20-1	TRBJ1-5	SAREDRNQPQH
NA	TRBV20-1	TRBJ1-2	SARALSSRQAYGYT
TRBD1	TRBV25-1	TRBJ1-2	ASVAGGVNYGYT
NA	TRBV5-8	TRBJ2-1	ASSGILGNEQF
NA	TRBV6-1	TRBJ1-2	ASSGGLRYT
TRBD2	TRBV5-1	TRBJ2-1	ASAGLAGNDQF
NA	TRBV7-2	TRBJ2-3	ASSLSAVQTQY
TRBD1	TRBV24-1	TRBJ1-5	ATRTGQGNSNQPQH
TRBD2	TRBV7-3	TRBJ2-3	ASSFTSGPDTQY
TRBD1	TRBV11-2	TRBJ2-3	ASSWTGESTDTQY
NA	TRBV20-1	TRBJ2-1	SVMGAPNNEQF
NA	TRBV19	TRBJ2-4	ATDLGNGDRVLAKNIQY